These 12 T cell receptor beta chains were sequenced from one sample in a study of blood T cell repertoires in COVID-19. Repertoires were generated with immunoSEQ multiplex PCR, while TCRdb's copy carries only in-frame clones and drops some. Altogether 140,000 to 150,000 clones are present, over 75% being singletons, with the ten largest covering 13%. Material for sequencing was peripheral blood. These TCRs come from a man aged 18 to 35 with COVID-19, enrolled during active disease.

J is TRBJ2-5 and V is TRBV7-3; 9 bases map to TRBD2. Trimming removed 5 bases from V and 5 bases from J; junction bases left unmatched: 9. The length of the CDR3 is 15 residues. The germline gives CDR1 SGHTA, CDR2 FQGTGA. CDR3 amino acids: CASSPRASGTETQYF. CDR3 nucleotides: TGTGCCAGCAGCCCGCGGGCTAGCGGGACGGAGACCCAGTACTTC.

As concerns this clone: At the DNA level, this CDR3 is encoded by other sequences in the same sample as well. The V and J genes are TRBV19 and TRBJ1-5; TRBD1 matches 7 bases. CDR1 is LNHDA, CDR2 SQIVND, per germline (reference sequence). CDR3 length: 14 residues. Germline trimming cut 3 bases from V and 7 bases from J; bases unmatched to any gene: 6. Here the CDR3 reads CASSIRTGGQPQHF. CDR3 coding DNA: TGTGCCAGTAGTATCCGGACAGGTGGACAGCCCCAGCATTTT.

The chain recombines TRBV18 with TRBJ1-3; D is possibly TRBD1 (6 bases). The V and J ends lost 4 bases and 2 bases respectively, with 9 bases between them. Per germline, CDR1 KGHSH and CDR2 LQKENI. CDR3 length equals 14 residues. CDR3 coding DNA: TGTGCCAGCTCACGGGGGCAAGCTGGAAACACCATATATTTT. Protein: CASSRGQAGNTIYF.

The chain links TRBV6-5 to TRBJ1-3; possibly TRBD1 for D (5 bases). The CDR3 sequence is 16 residues long. Germline V lookup: CDR1 MNHEY, CDR2 SVGAGI. Trimming shortened V by 0 bases and J by 0 bases, and 9 bases separated the two germline ends. CDR3 coding DNA: TGTGCCAGCAGTTACTCAGGGGATTCCTCTGGAAACACCATATATTTT. The encoded protein is CASSYSGDSSGNTIYF.

This chain links TRBV6-6 with TRBJ2-7; 11 bases match TRBD1. V trimming: 6 bases; J trimming: 5 bases; junction bases outside the gene matches: 6. The CDR3 extends over 14 amino acids. The V gene's germline CDR1 is MNHNY and CDR2 SVGAGI (reference sequence). CDR3 protein: CASSSGQGAHEQYF. The CDR3 coding sequence is TGTGCCAGCAGCTCCGGACAGGGGGCCCACGAGCAGTACTTC.

This clone showed up just a few times. The CDR3 sequence is CASPDRIYGYTF. The CDR3 DNA is TGTGCCAGCCCAGACAGGATTTATGGCTACACCTTC. This chain connects TRBV2 to TRBJ1-2; D perhaps matches TRBD1 (6 bases). Trimming took off 8 bases at V and 5 bases at J, with 12 bases between the two ends. The CDR3 totals 12 residues. From germline, CDR1 is SNHLY and CDR2 FYNNEI.

This clone was recorded only once. The chain is built from TRBV24-1 and TRBJ2-1; possible D gene TRBD2, 6 bases. Germline-derived CDR1 and CDR2 are KGHDR and SFDVKD. V dropped 3 bases and J dropped 9 bases, with 17 bases sitting between them. The CDR3 consists of 15 residues. The CDR3 reads CATSDEIAEVGEQFF. CDR3 nucleotides: TGTGCCACCAGTGATGAAATAGCGGAGGTTGGTGAGCAGTTCTTC.

The chain is built from TRBV7-9 and TRBJ1-2; tentative D call: TRBD1 (6 bases). Germline V gene data show CDR1 as SEHNR and CDR2 as FQNEAQ (reference sequence). V was shortened by 5 bases and J by 4 bases, with 14 bases between the two germline ends. The CDR3 totals 14 residues. The CDR3, as DNA: TGTGCCAGCAGCCCACTCCAGGGGACCTATGGCTACACCTTC. Translated, it gives CASSPLQGTYGYTF.

The chain combines TRBV20-1 with TRBJ2-1; D is perhaps TRBD2 (5 bases). V was cut by 3 bases and J by 9 bases, with 12 bases left in between. The germline V gene has CDR1 DFQATT and CDR2 SNEGSKA (reference sequence). The CDR3 runs 12 residues. CDR3 in amino acids: CSASDSDVEQFF. CDR3 coding DNA: TGCAGTGCTAGTGATAGCGACGTTGAGCAGTTCTTC.

The chain combines TRBV28 with TRBJ2-3; 8 bases fit TRBD2. V lost 3 bases to trimming and J lost 6 bases; unmatched junction nucleotides: 5. The CDR3 covers 14 residues. The germline V gene has CDR1 MDHEN and CDR2 SYDVKM. The CDR3 DNA sequence: TGTGCCAGCAGTTTTTTTAGACTAGCGGATACGCAGTATTTT. Translating gives CASSFFRLADTQYF.

This chain uses TRBV5-1 with TRBJ2-7; possibly TRBD1 for D (5 bases). Deletions cut 1 base from V and 2 bases from J, with 13 bases between. Germline loops: CDR1 SGHRS, CDR2 YFSETQ. This CDR3 is 15 amino acids long. CDR3 DNA sequence: TGCGCCAGCAGCTTGACAGGACGCGATACCTACGAGCAGTACTTC. Translation: CASSLTGRDTYEQYF.

The V and J genes are TRBV3-1 (or the pseudogene TRBV3-2) and TRBJ1-3; D remains unclear. The germline V gene encodes CDR1 LGHDT and CDR2 YNNKEL (reference sequence). V was shortened by 0 bases and J by 10 bases, with 16 bases between the two germline ends. This CDR3 contains 15 residues. CDR3 sequence: CASSQDTTSLVTIYF. CDR3 DNA: TGTGCCAGCAGCCAAGATACGACCTCCCTAGTTACCATATATTTT.